This passage covers 25 T cell receptor beta chains from one sample sequenced in a study of cytomegalovirus exposure and HLA in healthy donors. The PCR employed 60 Vbeta primers together with 13 Jbeta primers. The repertoire was sequenced with immunoSEQ multiplex PCR; TCRdb's copy has only in-frame clones and lacks some. The sample comprises 200,000 to 250,000 clones, around 80% of which are singletons, and around 0.57% rests with the top ten. The sample consisted of PBMCs. These receptors all stem from a woman aged 40 to 49 in good health and CMV-seronegative.

This sequence joins TRBV11-2 and TRBJ1-1; 7 positions match TRBD1. CDR3 length: 13 residues. Germline CDR1 is SGHAT and CDR2 is FQNNGV. V lost 5 bases to trimming and J lost 7 bases; unmatched junction nucleotides: 7. CDR3 protein: CASSPGTEIEAFF. In DNA, the CDR3 is TGTGCCAGCAGCCCCGGGACAGAGATTGAAGCTTTCTTT.

This clone turned up a few times. The gene calls are TRBV7-2 and TRBJ1-5; D is perhaps TRBD1 (6 bases). Trimming removed 5 bases at V and 5 bases at J, with 16 bases between. The CDR3 spans 15 residues. Germline assignment: CDR1 SGHTA and CDR2 FQGNSA. CDR3 in DNA: TGTGCCAGCAGCACCCGTCAGGGGCGGGATCAGCCCCAGCATTTT. Its translation is CASSTRQGRDQPQHF.

This sequence joins TRBV6-1 and TRBJ2-7; 8 positions match TRBD2. The CDR3 is made up of 14 amino acids. The V gene's germline CDR1 is MNHNS and CDR2 SASEGT. J was trimmed by 4 bases and V by 8 bases; bases with no gene match: 10. Here the CDR3 DNA reads TGTGCCAGCGAGGATGCGGGGGGCTCATACGAGCAGTACTTC. Its protein is CASEDAGGSYEQYF.

The rearrangement joins TRBV9 to TRBJ2-1; D remains unclear. Trimming stripped 3 bases from V and 5 bases from J, with 3 bases between. CDR1 and CDR2 from the germline V gene are SGDLS and YYNGEE. The CDR3 loop spans 11 amino acids. CDR3 bases: TGTGCCAGCAGCGCAGACAATGAGCAGTTCTTC. Translation: CASSADNEQFF.

The J gene is TRBJ2-7, the V gene TRBV5-6, with 7 bases lining up with TRBD2. With 3 bases clipped from V and 2 bases from J, the junction kept 8 bases outside the gene matches. The CDR3 has 15 residues. Germline values: CDR1 SGHDT, CDR2 YYEEEE. The CDR3: CASSSPGGSTYEQYF. CDR3 DNA sequence: TGTGCCAGCAGCTCGCCCGGCGGGAGCACCTACGAGCAGTACTTC.

The chain links TRBV7-9 to TRBJ1-3, with no clear D. This CDR3 comprises 16 residues. V was pared by 1 base and J by 0 bases, with 10 bases between. From germline, CDR1 is SEHNR and CDR2 FQNEAQ (reference sequence). CDR3 amino acids: CASSLGARNSGNTIYF. For the CDR3, the DNA is TGTGCCAGCAGCTTAGGTGCCAGGAACTCTGGAAACACCATATATTTT.

The V call is TRBV18, the J call TRBJ1-5; no firm D call. Looked up from germline, CDR1 is KGHSH and CDR2 is LQKENI. V was pared by 3 bases and J by 7 bases, with 10 bases between. The CDR3 is made up of 13 amino acids. The CDR3 nucleotides read TGTGCCAGCTCACCTATAGCGGGACAGCCCCAGCATTTT. Amino acids: CASSPIAGQPQHF. The full variable domain, its missing parts supplied by reference TRBV18 and TRBJ1-5, is NAGVMQNPRHLVRRRGQEARLRCSPMKGHSHVYWYRQLPEEGLKFMVYLQKENIIDESGMPKERFSAEFPKEGPSILRIQQVVRGDSAAYFCASSPIAGQPQHFGDGTRLSIL.

This clone has more than one count but fewer than ten. This sequence joins TRBV30 and TRBJ1-1, with unresolved D. Germline V lookup: CDR1 GTSNPN, CDR2 SVGIG (reference sequence). The CDR3 is 13 amino acids. V dropped 5 bases and J dropped 4 bases, with 14 bases sitting between them. The CDR3 protein is CAWVGPFGTEAFF. In DNA form, the CDR3 reads TGTGCCTGGGTGGGCCCATTTGGCACTGAAGCTTTCTTT.

There are a few counts of this clone. As DNA, the CDR3 is TGTGCCAGCAGCCCGCAGGCTCAAGAGGCCAAAAACATTCAGTACTTC. It specifies CASSPQAQEAKNIQYF. V and J are TRBV7-9 and TRBJ2-4; no clear D gene. Germline CDR1 SEHNR, CDR2 FQNEAQ (reference sequence). V was cut by 5 bases and J by 1 base, with 15 bases left in between. The length of the CDR3 is 16 residues.

The chain recombines TRBV5-4 with TRBJ2-1; TRBD2 matches at 8 bases. Germline lookup yields CDR1 SGHNT and CDR2 YYREEE (reference sequence). Losses at the gene ends were 1 base for V and 2 bases for J; bases not matched to a gene: 2. This CDR3 region has 15 residues. CDR3 nucleotides: TGTGCCAGCAGCTTGTCGGGGGGGCCCTACAATGAGCAGTTCTTC. It codes for CASSLSGGPYNEQFF.

V gene TRBV2 combines with J gene TRBJ2-7; the D is unclear. V lost 3 bases to trimming and J lost 1 base, with 7 bases between them. CDR1 and CDR2 (germline): SNHLY, FYNNEI. This CDR3 has 13 amino acids. The CDR3 region has the DNA TGTGCCAGCAGTGACGACTGGTCCTACGAGCAGTACTTC. Protein sequence: CASSDDWSYEQYF.

The gene calls are TRBV28 and TRBJ1-5; TRBD1 matches 7 bases. Germline CDR1 is MDHEN and CDR2 is SYDVKM. The CDR3 loop spans 15 amino acids. The V and J ends lost 4 bases and 6 bases, in that order; junction bases with no gene match: 9. The CDR3 reads CASSSPGGLTQPQHF. The CDR3 region has the DNA TGTGCCAGCAGTTCCCCAGGGGGGTTAACTCAGCCCCAGCATTTT.

The chain employs TRBV5-6 and TRBJ2-1; possible D gene TRBD1, 6 bases. The CDR3 totals 15 residues. The V gene's germline CDR1 is SGHDT and CDR2 YYEEEE. The ends were cut back, 0 bases at V and 4 bases at J, with 11 bases in the middle. In DNA, the CDR3 is TGTGCCAGCAGCTTGGTACAGGGCAGGTACAATGAGCAGTTCTTC. Its translation: CASSLVQGRYNEQFF. The whole variable domain, remainder taken from reference TRBV5-6 and TRBJ2-1, is DAGVTQSPTHLIKTRGQQVTLRCSPKSGHDTVSWYQQALGQGPQFIFQYYEEEERQRGNFPDRFSGHQFPNYSSELNVNALLLGDSALYLCASSLVQGRYNEQFFGPGTRLTVL.

This clone was observed a few times. This chain connects TRBV19 to TRBJ2-2, with 9 nucleotides matching TRBD2. Germline lookup yields CDR1 LNHDA and CDR2 SQIVND (reference sequence). Germline trimming cut 7 bases from V and 4 bases from J; bases unmatched to any gene: 10. CDR3 length equals 16 residues. For the CDR3, the DNA is TGTGCCAGTACCAAGGTAGCGGGGGCCCTCACCGGGGAGCTGTTTTTT. It encodes CASTKVAGALTGELFF.

There are a few counts of this clone. V is TRBV7-2 and J is TRBJ2-7; 9 nucleotides match TRBD1. The CDR3 covers 15 residues. The germline V gene has CDR1 SGHTA and CDR2 FQGNSA. V gave up 2 bases and J gave up 2 bases; unmatched junction bases: 4. CDR3 DNA sequence: TGTGCCAGCAGCTTAACCGGGACAGGGACCTACGAGCAGTACTTC. Translating gives CASSLTGTGTYEQYF.

This clone was seen a handful of times. This rearrangement joins TRBV6-5 to TRBJ1-4; 10 positions match TRBD1. Trimming took 4 bases from V and 8 from J; bases not matched to a gene: 7. CDR3 size: 15 residues. CDR1 and CDR2 from the germline V gene are MNHEY and SVGAGI. The CDR3 loop reads CASSSTGGAWEKLFF. CDR3 DNA: TGTGCCAGCAGTTCGACAGGGGGCGCTTGGGAAAAACTGTTTTTT.

The chain joins TRBV9 to TRBJ2-1; D gene uncertain. This CDR3 comprises 13 residues. The V gene's germline CDR1 is SGDLS and CDR2 YYNGEE. Trimming removed 3 bases at V and 5 bases at J, with 9 bases between. The CDR3 region is CASSDPRDNEQFF. DNA of the CDR3: TGTGCCAGCAGCGACCCACGAGACAATGAGCAGTTCTTC.

This clone was seen a single time. The rearrangement uses TRBV6-1 and TRBJ2-3; 9 nucleotides align to TRBD2. Germline V gives CDR1 MNHNS, CDR2 SASEGT. Trimming cost V 2 bases and J 3 bases; bases outside gene matches: 6. The CDR3 consists of 16 residues. CDR3 nucleotides: TGTGCCAGCAGTGAATGGGTAGCGGGGGTGACAGATACGCAGTATTTT. Its protein is CASSEWVAGVTDTQYF.

The chain couples TRBV30 to TRBJ1-4; D remains unclear. Trimming took 6 bases from V and 7 from J, leaving 18 bases between them. Germline CDR1 and CDR2: GTSNPN and SVGIG (reference sequence). The CDR3 spans 14 residues. CDR3 DNA sequence: TGTGCCTGTACTATCGGACGAGCGGGTGAAAAACTGTTTTTT. Its protein is CACTIGRAGEKLFF.

This chain links TRBV5-1 with TRBJ1-6; 9 bases line up with TRBD1. Germline lookup yields CDR1 SGHRS and CDR2 YFSETQ. J was trimmed by 6 bases and V by 5 bases; bases with no gene match: 6. The CDR3 runs to 15 residues. The CDR3, as DNA: TGCGCCAGCAGAAAACCGGGACAGGGTAATTCACCCCTCCACTTT. It codes for CASRKPGQGNSPLHF.

The chain links TRBV4-2 to TRBJ2-7, with a possible D match to TRBD1 (6 bases). The CDR3 is made up of 16 amino acids. V was shortened by 1 base and J by 4 bases, with 17 bases between the two germline ends. Germline CDR1 LGHNA, CDR2 YNFKEQ. The CDR3 spells CASSQGARDKTYEQYF. The DNA of the CDR3 is TGTGCCAGCAGCCAAGGGGCCCGGGACAAGACATACGAGCAGTACTTC.

The table lists this clone with a few counts. The J gene is TRBJ2-2, the V gene TRBV5-1; possible D gene TRBD1, 6 bases. The CDR3 consists of 15 residues. Germline V gene sequence: CDR1 SGHRS, CDR2 YFSETQ. V lost 4 bases and J lost 0, with 10 bases in between. The CDR3 spells CASSIGTTNTGELFF. The CDR3 nucleotides are TGCGCCAGCAGCATAGGGACAACGAACACCGGGGAGCTGTTTTTT.

This sequence joins TRBV9 and TRBJ2-7; perhaps TRBD1 as D (6 bases). V lost 0 bases, J lost 2 bases, and 9 bases lay in between. The length of the CDR3 is 14 residues. Germline CDR1 reads SGDLS; CDR2 reads YYNGEE. The DNA for the CDR3 is TGTGCCAGCAGCGTAGCAGGGGAGCCCTACGAGCAGTACTTC. This sequence encodes CASSVAGEPYEQYF.

The chain carries TRBV18 and TRBJ2-7; 10 bases fit TRBD1. J lost 4 bases, V lost 2 bases, and 17 bases had no gene match. CDR1 KGHSH and CDR2 LQKENI come from the germline V gene. The CDR3 consists of 19 residues. The CDR3 loop reads CASSPTRDRGIPRRYEQYF. CDR3 coding DNA: TGTGCCAGCTCACCAACTCGGGACAGGGGAATTCCTCGGCGGTACGAGCAGTACTTC.

This clone occurred once. The CDR3 is CASSQERITSSYEQYF. The CDR3, as DNA: TGCGCCAGCAGCCAAGAGCGGATAACCAGCTCCTACGAGCAGTACTTC. The chain combines TRBV4-1 with TRBJ2-5; no firm D call. The J call is doubtful: the DNA matches TRBJ2-7 better. Germline loops: CDR1 MGHRA, CDR2 YSYEKL. The CDR3 covers 16 residues.